These T cell receptor beta chains were read from a single sample in a study of monozygotic twins with inflammatory bowel disease. Using the 5' RACE reads, TCRdb records one entry per CDR3 protein without DNA. This table holds 400,000 or so distinct CDR3 sequences. The sequencing sample was made of blood. The receptors stem from a human donor with ulcerative colitis or Crohn's disease, or a healthy co-twin of an affected twin (not recorded which). CDR3s include the opening cysteine and the closing phenylalanine or tryptophan. Each record gives: V gene, J gene, CDR3 protein.

>TRBV12-3/TRBV12-4|TRBJ2-2
CASSIGGPGTGELFF
>TRBV7-2|TRBJ1-5
CASSLAAQGNQPQHF
>TRBV5-1|TRBJ2-1
CASSLKVSGGGADFYNEQFF
>TRBV29-1|TRBJ2-1
CSVFDRVPLSGQFF
>TRBV5-8|TRBJ2-1
CASSLRGLAVNEQFF
>TRBV29-1|TRBJ1-2
CSVEQQGYGYTF
>TRBV7-2|TRBJ1-5
CASSPTGGTGQPQHF
>TRBV5-1|TRBJ1-4
CASSLDGGRWEKLFF
>TRBV7-3|TRBJ2-1
CASSPGLAGGQYNEQFF
>TRBV5-1|TRBJ2-1
CASSWGGGEIEQFF
>TRBV20-1|TRBJ2-3
CSARSGGVGYTQYF
>TRBV27|TRBJ2-2
CASIRTTTGYTGELFF
>TRBV5-1|TRBJ2-2
CASSPGQLPSTGELFF